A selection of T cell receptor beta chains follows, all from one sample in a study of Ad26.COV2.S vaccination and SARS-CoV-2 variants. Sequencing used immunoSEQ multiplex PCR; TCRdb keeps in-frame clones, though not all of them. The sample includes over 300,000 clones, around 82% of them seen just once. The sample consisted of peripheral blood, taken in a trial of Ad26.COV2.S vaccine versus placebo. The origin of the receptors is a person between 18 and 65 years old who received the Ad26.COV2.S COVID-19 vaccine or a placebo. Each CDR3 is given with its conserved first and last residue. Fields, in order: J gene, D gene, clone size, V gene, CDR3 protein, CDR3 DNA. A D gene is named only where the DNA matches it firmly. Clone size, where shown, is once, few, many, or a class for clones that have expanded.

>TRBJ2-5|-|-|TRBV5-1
CASSLAGGETQYF
TGCGCCAGCAGCTTGGCGGGCGGGGAGACCCAGTACTTC
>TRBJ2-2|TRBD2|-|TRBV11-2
CASSRGTSGGATGELFF
TGTGCCAGCAGCCGTGGGACTAGCGGGGGGGCGACCGGGGAGCTGTTTTTT
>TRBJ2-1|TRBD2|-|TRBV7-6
CASSPRTSNEQFF
TGTGCCAGCAGCCCCAGGACTAGCAATGAGCAGTTCTTC
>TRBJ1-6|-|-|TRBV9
CASSVDGATTYNSPLHF
TGTGCCAGCAGCGTAGATGGAGCGACCACCTATAATTCACCCCTCCACTTT
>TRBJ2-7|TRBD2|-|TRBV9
CASSVAGGIDEQYF
TGTGCCAGCAGCGTAGCGGGGGGGATCGACGAGCAGTACTTC
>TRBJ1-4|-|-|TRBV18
CASSPLEGELFF
TGTGCCAGCTCACCACTGGAGGGAGAACTGTTTTTT
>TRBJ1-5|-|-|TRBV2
CASSYDSSNQPQHF
TGTGCCAGCAGCTACGACAGTAGCAATCAGCCCCAGCATTTT
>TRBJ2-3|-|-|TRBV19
CASSTYTDTQYF
TGTGCCAGTAGTACCTACACAGATACGCAGTATTTT
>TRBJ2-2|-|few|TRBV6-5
CASSYFWQNTGELFF
TGTGCCAGCAGTTACTTCTGGCAGAACACCGGGGAGCTGTTTTTT
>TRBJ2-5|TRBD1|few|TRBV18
CASSPGQQETQYF
TGTGCCAGCTCACCGGGACAGCAAGAGACCCAGTACTTC
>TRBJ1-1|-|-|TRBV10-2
CASSEFGGRTEAFF
TGCGCCAGCAGTGAGTTTGGGGGCCGGACTGAAGCTTTCTTT
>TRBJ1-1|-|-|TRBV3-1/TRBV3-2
CASSQERETEAFF
TGTGCCAGCAGCCAAGAACGGGAGACTGAAGCTTTCTTT
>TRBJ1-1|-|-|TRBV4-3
CASSSGGTEAFF
TGCGCCAGCAGCTCCGGGGGCACTGAAGCTTTCTTT
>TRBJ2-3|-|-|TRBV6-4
CASSASAWADTQYF
TGTGCCAGCAGTGCCTCAGCTTGGGCAGATACGCAGTATTTT
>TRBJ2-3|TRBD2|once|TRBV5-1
CASSLGLAGGNPDTQYF
TGCGCCAGCAGCCTGGGACTAGCGGGAGGTAACCCAGATACGCAGTATTTT
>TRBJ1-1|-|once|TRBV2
CASSVTRDGTEAFF
TGTGCCAGCAGTGTCACCCGGGACGGCACTGAAGCTTTCTTT
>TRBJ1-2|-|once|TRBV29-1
CSVEDFPSAGNSYVYGYTF
TGCAGCGTTGAAGATTTCCCCTCGGCAGGGAATAGTTATGTCTATGGCTACACCTTC
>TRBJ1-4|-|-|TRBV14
CAGAGEKLFF
TGTGCTGGGGCGGGGGAAAAACTGTTTTTT
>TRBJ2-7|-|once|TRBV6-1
CASSETGTRSYHYEQYF
TGTGCCAGCAGTGAAACTGGTACGAGGAGCTACCACTACGAGCAGTACTTC
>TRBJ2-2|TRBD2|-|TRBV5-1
CASSGLAGAVDGELFF
TGCGCCAGCAGCGGACTAGCGGGGGCGGTAGACGGGGAGCTGTTTTTT
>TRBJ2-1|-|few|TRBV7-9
CASSRRGRGNEQFF
TGTGCCAGCAGCCGGAGGGGAAGGGGCAATGAGCAGTTCTTC
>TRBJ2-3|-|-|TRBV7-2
CASSLVRSTDTQYF
TGTGCCAGCAGCTTAGTTAGAAGCACAGATACGCAGTATTTT
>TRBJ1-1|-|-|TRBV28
CASSFRRGGKGEAFF
TGTGCCAGCAGTTTCCGGAGGGGGGGAAAAGGTGAAGCTTTCTTT
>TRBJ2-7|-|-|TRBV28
CASSLSSTGGYNEQYF
TGTGCCAGCAGCCTTTCTTCAACCGGGGGCTATAACGAGCAGTACTTC
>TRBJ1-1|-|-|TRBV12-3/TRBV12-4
CASSWEFDTEAFF
TGTGCCAGCAGTTGGGAGTTCGACACTGAAGCTTTCTTT
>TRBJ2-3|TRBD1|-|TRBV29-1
CSVGGPVRGTGYGTDTQYF
TGCAGCGTTGGGGGGCCTGTCCGGGGGACAGGGTATGGCACAGATACGCAGTATTTT
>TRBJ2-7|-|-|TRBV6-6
CASGTYEQYF
TGTGCCAGCGGGACCTACGAGCAGTACTTC
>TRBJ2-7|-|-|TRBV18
CASSPKMQSLNYEQYF
TGTGCCAGCTCACCAAAGATGCAGTCGCTAAACTACGAGCAGTACTTC
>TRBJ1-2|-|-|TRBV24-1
CATSAAGERYGYTF
TGTGCCACCAGTGCGGCAGGGGAGAGGTATGGCTACACCTTC
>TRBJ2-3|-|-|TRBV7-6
CASSLVGGTASTQYF
TGTGCCAGCAGCTTAGTTGGCGGGACCGCTAGTACGCAGTATTTT
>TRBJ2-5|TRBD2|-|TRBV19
CASIGLRGGTETQYF
TGTGCCAGTATAGGGCTTCGGGGGGGAACAGAGACCCAGTACTTC
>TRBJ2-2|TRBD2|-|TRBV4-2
CASSQDSSGVNGELFF
TGTGCCAGCAGCCAAGATTCTAGCGGGGTTAACGGGGAGCTGTTTTTT
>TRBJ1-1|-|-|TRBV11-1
CASSRSDRRPPEAFF
TGTGCCAGCTCGAGATCGGACAGAAGGCCCCCTGAAGCTTTCTTT
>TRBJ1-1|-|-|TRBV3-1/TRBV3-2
CASSPHGANTEAFF
TGTGCCAGCAGCCCTCACGGGGCGAACACTGAAGCTTTCTTT
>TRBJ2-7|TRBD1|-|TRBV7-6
CASSRSGTGGHEQYF
TGTGCCAGCAGCCGATCCGGGACAGGGGGCCACGAGCAGTACTTC
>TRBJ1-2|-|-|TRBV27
CASSRGFNYGYTF
TGTGCCAGCAGTAGGGGATTTAACTATGGCTACACCTTC
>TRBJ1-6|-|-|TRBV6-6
CASRDRGSPLHF
TGTGCCAGCAGAGACCGGGGTTCACCCCTCCACTTT
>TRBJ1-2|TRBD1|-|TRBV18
CASSLGVEGATYGYTF
TGTGCCAGCTCACTAGGGGTCGAGGGGGCTACCTATGGCTACACCTTC
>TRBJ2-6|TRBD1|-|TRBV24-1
CATSAQGGSGANVLTF
TGTGCCACCAGTGCACAGGGGGGCTCTGGGGCCAACGTCCTGACTTTC
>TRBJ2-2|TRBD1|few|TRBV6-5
CASSIRDSTGELFF
TGTGCCAGCAGTATCCGGGACAGCACCGGGGAGCTGTTTTTT
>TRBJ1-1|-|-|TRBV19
CASSIVGSNTEAFF
TGTGCCAGTAGTATAGTTGGATCGAACACTGAAGCTTTCTTT
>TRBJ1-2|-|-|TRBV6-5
CASSREGGNYGYTF
TGTGCCAGCAGCCGCGAGGGGGGAAACTATGGCTACACCTTC
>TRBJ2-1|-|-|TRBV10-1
CASSEGENEQFF
TGCGCCAGCAGTGAAGGGGAGAATGAGCAGTTCTTC
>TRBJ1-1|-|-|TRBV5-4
CASSPNPGGGTEAFF
TGTGCCAGCAGCCCGAATCCCGGGGGGGGTACTGAAGCTTTCTTT
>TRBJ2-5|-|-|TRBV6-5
CASSEHRRQTQYF
TGTGCCAGCAGCGAGCACCGTCGGCAGACCCAGTACTTC
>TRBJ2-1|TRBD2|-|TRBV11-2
CASSLTLARYNEQFF
TGTGCCAGCAGCTTAACACTAGCGAGATACAATGAGCAGTTCTTC
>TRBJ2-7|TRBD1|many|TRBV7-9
CASSSTGDEQYF
TGTGCCAGCAGCTCGACAGGGGATGAGCAGTACTTC
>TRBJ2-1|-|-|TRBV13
CASSVWGAGYNEQFF
TGTGCCAGCAGCGTATGGGGGGCCGGTTACAATGAGCAGTTCTTC
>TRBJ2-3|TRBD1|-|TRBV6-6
CASSQDRAADTQYF
TGTGCCAGCAGTCAGGACAGGGCGGCAGATACGCAGTATTTT
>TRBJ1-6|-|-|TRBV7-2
CASSPPSLNSPLHF
TGTGCCAGCAGCCCCCCGAGTCTGAATTCACCCCTCCACTTT